These 2 T cell receptor beta chains came from one sample sequenced in a study of regulatory T cells in long-lasting Graves disease. Construction of TCR beta libraries relied on iRepertoire HTBI primers and on Arm-PCR targeting CDR3 regions. TCRdb re-called the multiplex PCR reads through MiXCR, storing one row per CDR3 protein. The table has 550,000 to 700,000 distinct CDR3 sequences, 15% to 20% seen once. Time point noted: newly diagnosed GD, antithyroid drugs for less than 3 months. From RNA extracted from PBMCs, the TCR library was made. These data were also filed under a second study, of T cells in Graves' hyperthyroidism and ophthalmopathy.

Sequencing was performed on peripheral blood mononuclear cells (PBMCs), taken at new diagnosis, from a patient treated with antithyroid drugs. These receptors came from a young man with Graves disease.

The chain employs TRBV5-4 and TRBJ1-1; D ambiguous. The CDR3 contains 15 residues. Germline V gene data show CDR1 as SGHNT and CDR2 as YYREEE (reference sequence). Deletions cut 2 bases from V and 3 bases from J, with 14 bases between. CDR3 region: CASSLGGIGHTEAFF. CDR3 DNA: TGTGCCAGCAGCTTAGGTGGAATCGGCCACACTGAAGCTTTCTTT.

V is TRBV6-2 or TRBV6-3 and J is TRBJ2-1, with D possibly being TRBD2 (5 bases). With 6 bases removed from V and 2 bases from J, the gap between germline ends came to 23 bases. Germline assignment: CDR1 MNHEY and CDR2 SVGEGT. The CDR3 totals 18 residues. The CDR3 region has the DNA TGTGCCAGCAGCCAAGGCGAGCCCCAGCGGCCGGCCTACAATGAGCAGTTCTTC. Its translation: CASSQGEPQRPAYNEQFF.